This T cell receptor (beta chain) was obtained from a study of identifying expanded T cells in peripheral blood. Trimming took 0 bases from V and 10 from J, leaving 6 bases between them. This CDR3 comprises 12 residues. Germline CDR1 and CDR2: MGHRA and YSYEKL. Assay used: immunoSEQ multiplex PCR; TCRdb lists only in-frame clones, some missing. The top ten clones hold roughly 3.3% of a sample with 120,000 or so clones, about four fifths of them seen once. Sequenced material: blood. The chain links TRBV4-1 to TRBJ1-4; D unclear. The receptor comes from a person between 18 and 75 years old in good health. In DNA form, the CDR3 reads TGCGCCAGCAGCCAAGATCGGAGAAAACTGTTTTTT. Translation gives CASSQDRRKLFF.